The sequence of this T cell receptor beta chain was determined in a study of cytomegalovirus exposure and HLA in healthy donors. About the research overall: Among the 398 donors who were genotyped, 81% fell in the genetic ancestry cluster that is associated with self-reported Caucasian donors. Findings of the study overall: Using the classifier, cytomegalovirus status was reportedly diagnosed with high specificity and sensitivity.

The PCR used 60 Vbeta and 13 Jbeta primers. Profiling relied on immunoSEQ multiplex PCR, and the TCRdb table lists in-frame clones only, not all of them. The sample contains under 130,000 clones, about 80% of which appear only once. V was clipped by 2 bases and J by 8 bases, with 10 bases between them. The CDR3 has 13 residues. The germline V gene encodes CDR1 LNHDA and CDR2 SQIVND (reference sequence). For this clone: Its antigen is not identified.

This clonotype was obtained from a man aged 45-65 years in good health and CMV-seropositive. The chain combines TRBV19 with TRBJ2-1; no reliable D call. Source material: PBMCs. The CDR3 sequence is CASSINTNHEQFF. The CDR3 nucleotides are TGTGCCAGTAGTATAAACACTAACCATGAGCAGTTCTTC.